Listed here are 5 T cell receptor beta chains from one sample, sequenced in a study of monozygotic twins with inflammatory bowel disease. One entry per CDR3 protein, without DNA, is what TCRdb gives after re-calling the 5' RACE reads. Its table records over 150,000 distinct CDR3 sequences. The sample comprised blood. All receptors come from a human donor with ulcerative colitis or Crohn's disease, or a healthy co-twin of an affected twin (not recorded which).

This chain uses TRBV29-1 with TRBJ2-1; TCRdb returns TRBD1, unconfirmable since there is no DNA. The CDR3 spans 11 residues. Germline V gene sequence: CDR1 SQVTM, CDR2 ANQGSEA. This chain's CDR3 is CSVEDRGEKFF.

The chain links TRBV19 to TRBJ2-7; TCRdb outputs TRBD1, but without DNA this stays unchecked. The CDR3 is 15 residues long. CDR1 is LNHDA, CDR2 SQIVND, per germline (reference sequence). This CDR3 reads CASSSVGTGSYEQYF.

This chain links TRBV3-1 with TRBJ1-5. Germline V gives CDR1 LGHDT, CDR2 YNNKEL (reference sequence). This CDR3 comprises 14 residues. This CDR3 is CASSPGRGGQPQHF.

The chain couples TRBV20-1 to TRBJ2-1; as DNA is missing, the TRBD2 call by TCRdb cannot be tested. CDR1 and CDR2 from the germline V gene are DFQATT and SNEGSKA (reference sequence). There are 16 residues in the CDR3. CDR3 protein: CSAPFWASGRAVEQFF.

J is TRBJ2-1 and V is TRBV20-1; TCRdb's D call of TRBD2 is untestable without DNA. This CDR3 has 15 amino acids. The germline CDR1 and CDR2 sequences are DFQATT and SNEGSKA (reference sequence). The CDR3 is CSARDPASSYNEQFF.